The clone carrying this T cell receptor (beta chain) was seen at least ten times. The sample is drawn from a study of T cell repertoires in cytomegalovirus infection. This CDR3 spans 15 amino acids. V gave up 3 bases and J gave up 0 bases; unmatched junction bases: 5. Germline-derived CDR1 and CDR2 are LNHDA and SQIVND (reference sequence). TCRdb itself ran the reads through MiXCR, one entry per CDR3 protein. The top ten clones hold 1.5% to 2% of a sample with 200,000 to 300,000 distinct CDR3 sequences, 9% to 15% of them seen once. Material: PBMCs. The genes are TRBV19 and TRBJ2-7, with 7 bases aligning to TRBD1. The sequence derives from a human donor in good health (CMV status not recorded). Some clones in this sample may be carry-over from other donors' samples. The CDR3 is CASSIGTASSYEQYF. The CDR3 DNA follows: TGTGCCAGTAGTATCGGGACAGCCAGCTCCTACGAGCAGTACTTC.